The T cell receptor (beta chain) under discussion was sequenced for a study of spatial heterogeneity in lung cancer (dated by TCRdb to between 2018 and 2021). Study-wide context: Beta-chain transcripts were consistently detected in greater numbers than alpha-chain transcripts, which likely reflected higher beta-chain transcript abundance. In the raw uncorrected reads, each unique combination of TCR and UMI appeared on average more than ten times. TCR alpha and beta repertoires were quantitatively compared across multiple tumor regions, matched nontumor lung and blood in non-small cell lung cancer. The study linked features of the TCR repertoire to counts of nonsynonymous mutations, which were determined by whole-exome sequencing of tumor tissue. Both alpha and beta chains were TCR-sequenced in samples taken at surgery, namely 220 tumor regions, around 61 matched nontumor lung samples and over 55 PBMC samples.

Sample time point, as interpreted from the label and publication: sample taken at primary tumor resection. Whole RNA extracted from tumor and nontumor lung tissue, or from cryopreserved PBMC samples, was used for TCR sequencing without cell sorting. Samples were obtained from approximately 76 patients with early-stage, untreated non-small cell lung cancer from the lung TRACERx cohort. Patients were selected for TCR sequencing only if sufficient RNA was available from at least two tumor regions. What the research found in general, with its limitations: Additional single-cell paired TCR alpha and beta sequencing was considered necessary to confirm, at a functional level, the hypothesis that regional TCRs recognize regional mutations. Ubiquitous expanded tumor TCRs showed up in blood more often at tumor resection than at routine follow-up.

V loses 2 bases, J loses 6 bases, and the germline ends lie 14 bases apart. As encoded in the germline V gene (reference sequence), CDR1 is DFQATT while CDR2 is SNEGSKA. The CDR3 covers 14 residues, taking in both the cysteine and the phenylalanine. The CDR3 DNA has 42 bases and is translated from base 1. Libraries came from 5' RACE. The reads were generated on a NextSeq 500. In the TCR library protocol, a unique molecular identifier was attached to each TCR cDNA molecule so that PCR and sequencing errors could be corrected. The original methods were these. TCR identification, UMI-based error correction and CDR3 extraction were performed with Decombinator tools. Expanded TCRs were defined as those above a frequency of 2 per 1,000, corresponding to the top 1% of the tumor frequency distribution. Renyi diversity was computed with the R vegan package after each repertoire had been subsampled 100 times to 5,000 TCRs. CDR3 similarity networks were built from amino acid triplet string-kernel similarity, connecting CDR3s with pairwise similarity above 0.82. TCRdb cleaned the public reads at Q25 with fastp, built clones with MiXCR and kept in-frame beta chains. Rows with a matching CDR3 protein are joined into one entry that keeps the most common DNA and genes. TCRdb, not the authors, supplied the V and J calls. In this sample the table shows over 12,000 distinct CDR3 sequences, about 9.5% of which occur a single time. 29% of the sample belongs to the ten largest clones.

About this clonotype: No antigen is known for it. The input lacks base qualities; no much larger clone sits a single base away.

The material was PBMCs, obtained at surgery. The rearrangement combines TRBV20-1 with TRBJ1-5, with the D gene call left open. This clonotype was obtained from a male donor with early-stage non-small cell lung cancer. CDR3 sequence: CSARRGSGGQPQHF. The nucleotides read TGCAGTGCTAGACGTGGTTCGGGAGGTCAGCCCCAGCATTTT.